The 20 T cell receptor beta chains listed next were all sequenced from one sample in a study of PD-1 blockade in classical Hodgkin lymphoma. The data were produced by immunoSEQ multiplex PCR, yet TCRdb's version contains in-frame clones alone and is incomplete. The data hold 45,000 to 55,000 clones, with 65% to 85% observed a single time. All patients relapsed after autologous stem cell transplantation, and brentuximab vedotin exposure varied. This specimen consisted of peripheral blood mononuclear cells (PBMCs), obtained at baseline. The receptor source for this set is a human donor with classical Hodgkin lymphoma.

This clone has only a few counts. The chain links TRBV19 to TRBJ2-6; no clear D gene. V lost 3 bases and J lost 0, with 6 bases in between. CDR3 length: 15 amino acids. CDR1 and CDR2 from the germline V gene are LNHDA and SQIVND (reference sequence). The DNA of the CDR3 is TGTGCCAGTAGTATGGTCGGCTCTGGGGCCAACGTCCTGACTTTC. This translates into CASSMVGSGANVLTF. Variable domain in full (rest from reference TRBV19 and TRBJ2-6): DGGITQSPKYLFRKEGQNVTLSCEQNLNHDAMYWYRQDPGQGLRLIYYSQIVNDFQKGDIAEGYSVSREKKESFPLTVTSAQKNPTAFYLCASSMVGSGANVLTFGAGSRLTVL.

CDR3 region: CAWSVLWTGGLETQYF. The DNA for the CDR3 is TGTGCCTGGAGTGTACTTTGGACAGGGGGCTTGGAGACCCAGTACTTC. The V and J genes are TRBV30 and TRBJ2-5; TRBD1 aligns across 11 bases. This CDR3 region has 16 residues. The ends lost 0 bases at V and 5 bases at J; junction bases unmatched: 8. Per germline, CDR1 GTSNPN and CDR2 SVGIG (reference sequence).

This clone was picked up one time. The gene calls are TRBV11-3 and TRBJ1-1; no clear D gene. Trimming took 2 bases from V and 1 from J, leaving 5 bases between them. The CDR3 consists of 13 residues. Germline CDR1 SGHNT, CDR2 YENEEA. The CDR3 reads CASSLSGNTEAFF. For the CDR3, the DNA is TGTGCCAGCAGCTTATCAGGGAACACTGAAGCTTTCTTT.

V and J are TRBV11-3 and TRBJ1-2, with 7 bases aligning to TRBD1. With 5 bases clipped from V and 2 bases from J, the junction kept 5 bases outside the gene matches. This CDR3 has 14 residues. The germline V gene encodes CDR1 SGHNT and CDR2 YENEEA. CDR3 nucleotide sequence: TGTGCCAGCAGCCAATCGGACAGGAACTATGGCTACACCTTC. This gives the protein CASSQSDRNYGYTF.

The chain combines TRBV30 with TRBJ2-5; 7 bases line up with TRBD1. The CDR3 runs 14 residues. V shed 2 bases and J 2 bases; nucleotides not matched to a gene: 5. Germline CDR1 GTSNPN, CDR2 SVGIG (reference sequence). The CDR3 loop reads CAWSPRDRQETQYF. Here the CDR3 DNA reads TGTGCCTGGAGTCCCCGGGACAGACAAGAGACCCAGTACTTC.

The V and J genes are TRBV19 and TRBJ1-5; 9 bases are a match to TRBD1. Per the germline V gene, CDR1 is LNHDA and CDR2 is SQIVND (reference sequence). After removal of 5 bases from V and 3 bases from J, the junction contained 11 bases not matched to a gene. The CDR3 loop spans 17 amino acids. The CDR3 here is CASSYSGQGILNQPQHF. The CDR3 nucleotides read TGTGCCAGTAGTTATTCGGGACAGGGCATTCTCAATCAGCCCCAGCATTTT.

V is TRBV19 and J is TRBJ1-1; D possibly corresponds to TRBD1 (5 bases). The CDR3 is made up of 16 amino acids. V shed 5 bases and J shed 0 bases, with 16 bases lying between them. CDR1 and CDR2 from the germline V gene are LNHDA and SQIVND (reference sequence). CDR3: CASSPPRQTMNTEAFF. CDR3 nucleotides: TGTGCCAGTAGTCCCCCCCGACAGACCATGAACACTGAAGCTTTCTTT. The variable domain in full, completed from reference TRBV19 and TRBJ1-1, reads DGGITQSPKYLFRKEGQNVTLSCEQNLNHDAMYWYRQDPGQGLRLIYYSQIVNDFQKGDIAEGYSVSREKKESFPLTVTSAQKNPTAFYLCASSPPRQTMNTEAFFGQGTRLTVV.

The genes are TRBV11-3 and TRBJ1-2; TRBD1 is a possible D gene (5 bases). Trimming stripped 4 bases from V and 5 bases from J, with 23 bases between. Looked up from germline, CDR1 is SGHNT and CDR2 is YENEEA. This CDR3 is built from 17 residues. This chain's CDR3 is CASSSSWTNNKGYGYTF. The DNA of the CDR3 is TGTGCCAGCAGCTCTTCCTGGACAAATAATAAGGGATATGGCTACACCTTC.

The chain links TRBV30 to TRBJ1-2, with 7 bases lining up with TRBD1. This CDR3 is built from 13 residues. In germline, CDR1 is GTSNPN, CDR2 SVGIG (reference sequence). With V trimmed by 3 bases and J by 4 bases, 5 bases remained unmatched. CDR3 nucleotide sequence: TGTGCCTGGAGCTGGACAGGAAGCTATGGCTACACCTTC. Translated, it gives CAWSWTGSYGYTF.

The V and J genes are TRBV4-1 and TRBJ2-7, with D tentatively TRBD2 (5 bases). The ends were cut back, 3 bases at V and 2 bases at J, with 11 bases in the middle. CDR1 and CDR2 from the germline V gene are MGHRA and YSYEKL. The CDR3 has 14 amino acids. CDR3 sequence: CASSHQPSPYEQYF. For the CDR3, the DNA is TGCGCCAGCAGCCACCAGCCTAGCCCCTACGAGCAGTACTTC.

The V and J genes are TRBV19 and TRBJ1-5; 9 positions agree with TRBD1. The CDR3 consists of 13 residues. The germline V gene has CDR1 LNHDA and CDR2 SQIVND (reference sequence). The V segment lost 8 bases and the J segment 4 bases; nucleotides outside the gene matches: 3. The DNA of the CDR3 is TGTGCCAGTTGCGGGACAGGGAATCAGCCCCAGCATTTT. It encodes CASCGTGNQPQHF.

The genes are TRBV7-8 and TRBJ2-1, with D hard to call. Per germline, CDR1 SGHVS and CDR2 FQNEAQ. The V and J ends lost 2 bases and 7 bases respectively, with 21 bases between them. The CDR3 spans 17 residues. The CDR3, as DNA: TGTGCCAGCAGCTTACAAACTCGCCTCTCTTTAGGTAATGAGCAGTTCTTC. Translation gives CASSLQTRLSLGNEQFF.

This clone was seen a few times. This chain joins TRBV9 and TRBJ2-3; D tentatively fits TRBD1 or TRBD2 (6 bases each). With 4 bases removed from V and 3 bases from J, the gap between germline ends came to 15 bases. The germline gives CDR1 SGDLS, CDR2 YYNGEE. CDR3 length: 15 residues. In nucleotides, the CDR3 is TGTGCCAGCAGCTCCGGGGGCTTTCGGACAGATACGCAGTATTTT. Its translation is CASSSGGFRTDTQYF.

V gene TRBV20-1 combines with J gene TRBJ2-7; D is uncertain. Germline V lookup: CDR1 DFQATT, CDR2 SNEGSKA (reference sequence). Trimming shortened V by 4 bases and J by 0 bases, and 4 bases separated the two germline ends. CDR3 length equals 11 residues. DNA of the CDR3: TGCAGTGCTATAAGCTCCTACGAGCAGTACTTC. Amino acids: CSAISSYEQYF.

The rearrangement joins TRBV7-9 to TRBJ2-7; D gene unclear. This CDR3 contains 13 residues. Germline V gives CDR1 SEHNR, CDR2 FQNEAQ (reference sequence). The germline V and J ends were trimmed by 4 bases and 6 bases, with 13 bases remaining between them. The CDR3 nucleotides are TGTGCCAGCAGCTGGCTAGAAGGAAGCGAGCAGTACTTC. As protein: CASSWLEGSEQYF.

The chain joins TRBV25-1 to TRBJ2-6, with 11 bases matching TRBD1. J gave up 3 bases and V 8 bases, and 9 bases lay outside the gene matches. Germline V gene data show CDR1 as MGHDK and CDR2 as SYGVNS. The length of the CDR3 is 17 residues. DNA of the CDR3: TGTGCCAGCGGACCCGGGACAGGGGGGTTTGGGGCCAACGTCCTGACTTTC. Its protein is CASGPGTGGFGANVLTF. The complete variable domain, with remaining parts taken from reference TRBV25-1 and TRBJ2-6, reads EADIYQTPRYLVIGTGKKITLECSQTMGHDKMYWYQQDPGMELHLIHYSYGVNSTEKGDLSSESTVSRIRTEHFPLTLESARPSHTSQYLCASGPGTGGFGANVLTFGAGSRLTVL.

V is TRBV18 and J is TRBJ2-5, with D perhaps TRBD1 (5 bases). CDR3 size: 14 residues. Germline CDR1 is KGHSH and CDR2 is LQKENI. The V end lost 3 bases, the J end lost 4 bases, and 12 bases lay between the germline ends. CDR3 protein: CASSPSGSGETQYF. DNA for the CDR3: TGTGCCAGCTCACCGTCAGGGTCGGGAGAGACCCAGTACTTC.

The chain employs TRBV7-2 and TRBJ1-5; 7 bases align to TRBD1. Per germline, CDR1 SGHTA and CDR2 FQGNSA. This CDR3 comprises 15 residues. The V segment lost 1 base and the J segment 7 bases; nucleotides outside the gene matches: 7. CDR3 nucleotide sequence: TGTGCCAGCAGCTTAGGACTGACAGGGAGACAGCCCCAGCATTTT. This encodes CASSLGLTGRQPQHF.

The CDR3 here is CASSLLTVRVYGYTF. The CDR3 nucleotides read TGTGCCAGCAGCTTACTGACAGTAAGGGTCTATGGCTACACCTTC. The chain recombines TRBV7-9 with TRBJ1-2; D may be TRBD1 (5 bases). This CDR3 is built from 15 residues. The germline V and J ends were trimmed by 2 bases and 4 bases, with 14 bases remaining between them. Germline loops: CDR1 SEHNR, CDR2 FQNEAQ (reference sequence).

The V gene is TRBV30, the J gene TRBJ1-5; D is undetermined. CDR3 length equals 14 residues. V gave up 0 bases and J gave up 4 bases, with 10 bases separating them. Germline V gives CDR1 GTSNPN, CDR2 SVGIG (reference sequence). CDR3 residues: CAWSVGRRNQPQHF. CDR3 in DNA: TGTGCCTGGAGTGTAGGCCGGAGAAATCAGCCCCAGCATTTT.